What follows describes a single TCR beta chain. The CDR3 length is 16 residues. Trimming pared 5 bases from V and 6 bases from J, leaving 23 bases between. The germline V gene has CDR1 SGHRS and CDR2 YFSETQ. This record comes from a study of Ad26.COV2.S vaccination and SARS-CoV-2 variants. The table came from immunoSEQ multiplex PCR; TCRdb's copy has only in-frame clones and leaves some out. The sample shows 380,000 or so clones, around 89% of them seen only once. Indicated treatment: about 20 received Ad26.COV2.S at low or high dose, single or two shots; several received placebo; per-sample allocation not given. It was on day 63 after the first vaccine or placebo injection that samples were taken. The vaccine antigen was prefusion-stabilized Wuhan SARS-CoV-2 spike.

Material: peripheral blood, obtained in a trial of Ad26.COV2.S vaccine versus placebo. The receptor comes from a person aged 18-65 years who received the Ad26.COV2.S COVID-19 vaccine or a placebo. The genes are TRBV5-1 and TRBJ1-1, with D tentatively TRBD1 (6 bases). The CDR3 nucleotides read TGCGCCAGCAGTGTGGATCCTCATGGCAGGGGCGCTGAAGCTTTCTTT. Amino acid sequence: CASSVDPHGRGAEAFF.